This T cell receptor (beta chain) originates from a study of early T cells in non-severe SARS-CoV-2 infection (dated by TCRdb to the early 2020s). About the full investigation: Bulk RNA from unsorted whole blood was used for TCR sequencing, so alpha and beta chains could not be paired.

The study was a case-control design nested within a healthcare worker cohort in London, UK, with weekly nasopharyngeal swab PCR tests and blood sampling. Healthcare workers were enrolled in the week of the UK lockdown, from 23 to 31 March 2020, and were followed every week for up to roughly 16 weeks. As encoded in the germline V gene, CDR1 is KGHSH while CDR2 is LQKENI. Including the terminal cysteine and phenylalanine, the CDR3 comprises 17 residues. Solely the CDR3 DNA is kept, with 51 bases framed from the first base. The germline ends are 12 bases apart after V is trimmed by 1 base and J by 0 bases. This clonotype came up many times. What this receptor recognizes is not known. No clone much larger than this one lies a single base away; base qualities are absent. Results and caveats for the whole study, not just this receptor: VDJdb matching was skewed toward anti-spike CD8 responses, so virus-specific expansions were likely underestimated and private and CD4 specificities were missed.

Library prep was done by 5' RACE. Data came from a NextSeq 500. The TCR library protocol attached unique molecular identifiers to individual cDNA molecules to correct for sequencing error and PCR bias. TCR alpha and beta chains were both sequenced, and the abundances of alpha and beta sequences in each sample were closely correlated with each other. The paper's data handling went like this. Decombinator V4 was used to annotate TCR sequences for V gene, J gene and CDR3. Expanded TCRs were defined as changing significantly between any two time points under a Poisson model with p below 0.0001. TCR abundances were normalised to the total number of TCRs sequenced in each sample and reported as counts per million. TRAV1-2 paired with TRAJ12, TRAJ20 or TRAJ33 defined MAIT TCRs, while TRAV10 paired with TRAJ18 defined iNKT TCRs. VDJdb, accessed on 1 November 2021, was searched for TCRs annotated for CMV, EBV and SARS-CoV-2, and TCRs annotated for more than one antigen were excluded. Through fastp at Q25 and MiXCR, TCRdb rebuilt clones from the public reads, retaining in-frame beta chains. Each entry is one CDR3 protein sequence, shown with its most common DNA and genes. The V and J calls come from TCRdb's annotation, not from the publication. A total of some 30,000 distinct CDR3 sequences appear in this sample, around 3% of them only once. 0.72% of the sample goes to the ten largest clones.

This clonotype was sampled from an adult who was a healthcare worker with PCR-confirmed SARS-CoV-2 infection or an uninfected control (not recorded which). The sequenced sample was whole blood. The V and J genes are TRBV18 and TRBJ2-2; tentative D gene TRBD1, with 6 bases matching. The CDR3 protein is CASSPRTGTTNTGELFF. The DNA sequence is TGTGCCAGCTCACCACGGACCGGGACAACGAACACCGGGGAGCTGTTTTTT.